The clone carrying this TCR beta chain has a single count. Antigen: not known. The data originate from a study of T cells after yellow fever vaccination. About the study: The fractions with low cell numbers were processed using SMART-Seq v4 Ultra Low Input. Whole-study results and caveats: In post-booster samples, most primary-vaccination clones reappeared (about 95% CD4, around 87% CD8). Any FACS-sorted repertoire could hold abundant clonotypes that contaminate it from the bulk population.

Template switching by 5'RACE produced TCR cDNA, adding a universal primer site and UMIs. In TCRdb, the 5' RACE reads were re-called with MiXCR into one record per CDR3 protein. The sample consists of some 550,000 distinct CDR3 sequences, about a fifth of them appearing once. Per the germline V gene, CDR1 is LGHNA and CDR2 is YSLEER. This CDR3 has 15 residues. The ends were cut back, 0 bases at V and 0 bases at J, with 6 bases in the middle. The source is a man aged 25 to 40 who received the YFV17D yellow fever vaccine. The V call is TRBV4-3, the J call TRBJ2-1, with no clear D. This specimen consisted of PBMCs, obtained 15 days after the yellow fever booster vaccination. CDR3 residues: CASSQDSSSYNEQFF. The CDR3, as DNA: TGCGCCAGCAGCCAAGATTCCAGCTCCTACAATGAGCAGTTCTTC.